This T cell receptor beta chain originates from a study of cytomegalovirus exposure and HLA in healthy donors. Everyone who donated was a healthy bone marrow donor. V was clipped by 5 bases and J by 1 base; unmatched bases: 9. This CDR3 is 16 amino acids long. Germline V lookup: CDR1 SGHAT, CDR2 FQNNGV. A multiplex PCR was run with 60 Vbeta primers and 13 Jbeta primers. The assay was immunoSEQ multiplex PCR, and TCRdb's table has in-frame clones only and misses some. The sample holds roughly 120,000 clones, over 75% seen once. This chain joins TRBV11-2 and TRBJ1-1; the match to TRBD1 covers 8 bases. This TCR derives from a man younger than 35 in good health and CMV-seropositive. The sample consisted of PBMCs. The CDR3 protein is CASSPLPGQANTEAFF. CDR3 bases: TGTGCCAGCAGCCCCCTTCCGGGACAGGCGAACACTGAAGCTTTCTTT.